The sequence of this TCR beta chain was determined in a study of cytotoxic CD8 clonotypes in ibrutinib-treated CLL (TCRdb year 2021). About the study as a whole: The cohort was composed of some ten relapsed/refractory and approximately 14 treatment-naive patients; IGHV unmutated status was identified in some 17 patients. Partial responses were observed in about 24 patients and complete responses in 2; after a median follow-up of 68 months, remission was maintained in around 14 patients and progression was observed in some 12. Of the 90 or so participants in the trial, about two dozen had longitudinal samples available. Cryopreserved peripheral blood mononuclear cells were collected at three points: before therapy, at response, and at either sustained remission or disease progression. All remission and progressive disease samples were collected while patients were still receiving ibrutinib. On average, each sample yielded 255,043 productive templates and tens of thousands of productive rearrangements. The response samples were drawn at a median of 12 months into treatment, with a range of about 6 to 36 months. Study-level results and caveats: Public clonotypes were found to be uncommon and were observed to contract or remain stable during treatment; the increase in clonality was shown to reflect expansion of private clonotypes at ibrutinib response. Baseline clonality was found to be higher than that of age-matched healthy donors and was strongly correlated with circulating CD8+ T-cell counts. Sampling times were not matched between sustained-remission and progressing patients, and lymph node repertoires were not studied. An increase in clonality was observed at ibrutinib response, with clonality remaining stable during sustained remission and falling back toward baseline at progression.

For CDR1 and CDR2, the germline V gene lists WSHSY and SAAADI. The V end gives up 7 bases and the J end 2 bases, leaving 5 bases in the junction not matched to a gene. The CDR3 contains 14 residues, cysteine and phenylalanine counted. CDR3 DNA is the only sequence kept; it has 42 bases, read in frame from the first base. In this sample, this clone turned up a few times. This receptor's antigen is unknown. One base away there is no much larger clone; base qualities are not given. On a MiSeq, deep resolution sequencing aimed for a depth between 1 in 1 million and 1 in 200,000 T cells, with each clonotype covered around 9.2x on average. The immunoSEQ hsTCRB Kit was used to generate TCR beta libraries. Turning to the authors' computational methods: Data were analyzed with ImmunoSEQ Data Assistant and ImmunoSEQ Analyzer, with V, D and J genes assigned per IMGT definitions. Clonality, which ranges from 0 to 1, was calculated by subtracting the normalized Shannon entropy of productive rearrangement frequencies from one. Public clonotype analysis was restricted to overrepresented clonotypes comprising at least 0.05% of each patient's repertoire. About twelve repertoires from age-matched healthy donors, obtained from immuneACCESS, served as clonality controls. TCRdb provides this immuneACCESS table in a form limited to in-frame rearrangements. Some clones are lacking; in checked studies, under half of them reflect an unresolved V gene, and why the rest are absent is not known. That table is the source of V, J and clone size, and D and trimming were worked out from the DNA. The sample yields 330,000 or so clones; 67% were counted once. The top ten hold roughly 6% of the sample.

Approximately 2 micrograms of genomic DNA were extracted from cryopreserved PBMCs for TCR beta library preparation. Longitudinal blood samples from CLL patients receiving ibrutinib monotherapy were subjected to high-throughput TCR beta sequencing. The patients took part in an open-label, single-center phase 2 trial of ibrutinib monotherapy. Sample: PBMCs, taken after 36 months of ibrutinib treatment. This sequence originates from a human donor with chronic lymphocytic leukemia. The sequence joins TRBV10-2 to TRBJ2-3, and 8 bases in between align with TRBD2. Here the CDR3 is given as CASNTGGPTDTQYF. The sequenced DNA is TGCGCCAGCAACACGGGGGGGCCCACAGATACGCAGTATTTT.